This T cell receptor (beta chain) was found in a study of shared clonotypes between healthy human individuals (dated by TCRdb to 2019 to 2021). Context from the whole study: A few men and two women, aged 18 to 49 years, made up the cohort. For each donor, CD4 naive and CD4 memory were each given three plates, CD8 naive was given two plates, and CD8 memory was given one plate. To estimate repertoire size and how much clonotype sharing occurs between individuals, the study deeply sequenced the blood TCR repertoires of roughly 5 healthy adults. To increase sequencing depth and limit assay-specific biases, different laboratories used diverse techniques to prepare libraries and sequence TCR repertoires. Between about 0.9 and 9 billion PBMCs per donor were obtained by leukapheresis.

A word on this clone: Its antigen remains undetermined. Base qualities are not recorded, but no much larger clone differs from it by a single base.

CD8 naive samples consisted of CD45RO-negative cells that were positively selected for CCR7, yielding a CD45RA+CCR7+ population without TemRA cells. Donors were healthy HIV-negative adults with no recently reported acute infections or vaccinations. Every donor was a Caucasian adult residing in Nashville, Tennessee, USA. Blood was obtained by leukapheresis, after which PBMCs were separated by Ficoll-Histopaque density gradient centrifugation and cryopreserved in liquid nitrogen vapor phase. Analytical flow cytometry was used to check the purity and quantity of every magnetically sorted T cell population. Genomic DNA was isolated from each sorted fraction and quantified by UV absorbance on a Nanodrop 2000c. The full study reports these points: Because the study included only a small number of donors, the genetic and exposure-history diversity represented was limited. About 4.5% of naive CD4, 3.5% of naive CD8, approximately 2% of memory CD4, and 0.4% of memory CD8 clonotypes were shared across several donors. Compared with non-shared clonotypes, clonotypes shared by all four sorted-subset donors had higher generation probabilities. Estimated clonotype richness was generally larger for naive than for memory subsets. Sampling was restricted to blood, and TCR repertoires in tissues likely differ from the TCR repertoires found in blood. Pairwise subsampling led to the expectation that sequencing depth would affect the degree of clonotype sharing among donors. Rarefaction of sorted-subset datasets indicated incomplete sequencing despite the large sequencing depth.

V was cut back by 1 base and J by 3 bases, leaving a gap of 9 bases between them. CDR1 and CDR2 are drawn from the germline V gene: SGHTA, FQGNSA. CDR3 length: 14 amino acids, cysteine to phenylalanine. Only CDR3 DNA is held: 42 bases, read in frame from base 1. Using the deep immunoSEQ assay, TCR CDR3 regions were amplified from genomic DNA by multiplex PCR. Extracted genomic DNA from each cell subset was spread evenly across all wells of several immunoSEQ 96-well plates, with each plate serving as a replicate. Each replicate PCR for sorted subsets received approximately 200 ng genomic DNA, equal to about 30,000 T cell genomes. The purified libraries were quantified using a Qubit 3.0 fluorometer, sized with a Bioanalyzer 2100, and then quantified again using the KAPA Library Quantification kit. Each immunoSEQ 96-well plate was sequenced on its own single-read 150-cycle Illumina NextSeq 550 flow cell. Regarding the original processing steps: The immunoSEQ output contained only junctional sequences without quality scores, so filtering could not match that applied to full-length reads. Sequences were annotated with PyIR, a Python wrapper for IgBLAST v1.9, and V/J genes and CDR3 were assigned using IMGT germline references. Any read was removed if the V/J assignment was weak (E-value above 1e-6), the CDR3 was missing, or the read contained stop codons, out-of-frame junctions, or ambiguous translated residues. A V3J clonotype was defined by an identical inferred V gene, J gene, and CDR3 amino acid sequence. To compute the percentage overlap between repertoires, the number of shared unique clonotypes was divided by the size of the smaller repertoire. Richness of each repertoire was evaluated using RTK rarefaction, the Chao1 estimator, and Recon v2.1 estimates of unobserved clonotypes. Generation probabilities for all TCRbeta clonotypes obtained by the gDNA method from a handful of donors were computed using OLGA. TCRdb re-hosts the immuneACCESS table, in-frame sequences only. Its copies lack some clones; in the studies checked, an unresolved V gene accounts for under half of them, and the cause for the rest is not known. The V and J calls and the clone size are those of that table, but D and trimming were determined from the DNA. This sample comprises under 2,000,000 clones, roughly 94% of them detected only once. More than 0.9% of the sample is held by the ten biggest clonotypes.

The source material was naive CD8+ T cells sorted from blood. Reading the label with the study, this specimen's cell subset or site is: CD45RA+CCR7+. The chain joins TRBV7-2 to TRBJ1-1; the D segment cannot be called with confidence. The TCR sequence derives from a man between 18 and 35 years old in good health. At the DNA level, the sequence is TGTGCCAGCAGCTTAGTTAGCGGGGACACTGAAGCTTTCTTT. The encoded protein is CASSLVSGDTEAFF.